The 20 T cell receptor beta chains below were found in one sample sequenced in a study of metastatic and nonmetastatic thyroid tumors. Among the patients, none had received any treatment before thyroid surgery. Using MiXCR, TCRdb reanalyzed the PCR reads. The table has roughly 59,000 clones, 15% to 20% seen once. Sample: blood. The receptors come from a male donor with papillary thyroid cancer or a benign thyroid nodule (not recorded which). Some clones in this sample may be carry-over from other donors' samples.

This clone was counted ten times or more. The chain has TRBV28 and TRBJ2-2; 7 bases agree with TRBD1. The germline CDR1 and CDR2 sequences are MDHEN and SYDVKM. Trimming at V came to 2 bases and at J to 2 bases, leaving 5 bases not matched to a gene. The CDR3 has 16 residues. The CDR3 DNA reads as TGTGCCAGCAGTTTACGACAGGGAGATAACACCGGGGAGCTGTTTTTT. It specifies CASSLRQGDNTGELFF. The entire variable domain, with the rest obtained from reference TRBV28 and TRBJ2-2, is as follows: DVKVTQSSRYLVKRTGEKVFLECVQDMDHENMFWYRQDPGLGLRLIYFSYDVKMKEKGDIPEGYSVSREKKERFSLILESASTNQTSMYLCASSLRQGDNTGELFFGEGSRLTVL.

This clone was recorded many times. The rearrangement joins TRBV15 to TRBJ2-3; the D gene is possibly TRBD1 (6 bases). Germline V lookup: CDR1 LNHNV, CDR2 YYDKDF (reference sequence). The germline V and J ends were trimmed by 5 bases and 2 bases, with 11 bases remaining between them. The CDR3 runs to 14 residues. The CDR3, as DNA: TGTGCCACCAGCTGGGGGCCTTACACAGATACGCAGTATTTT. Its translation: CATSWGPYTDTQYF.

There are many counts of this clone. The chain joins TRBV5-4 to TRBJ1-5; 8 bases fit TRBD1. Per the germline V gene, CDR1 is SGHNT and CDR2 is YYREEE (reference sequence). Unmatched junction bases numbered 13, after V lost 4 bases and J lost 4 bases. The CDR3 covers 17 residues. The CDR3 loop reads CASSTGQGVWENQPQHF. CDR3 coding DNA: TGTGCCAGCAGCACCGGACAGGGAGTATGGGAAAATCAGCCCCAGCATTTT.

This chain uses TRBV3-1 with TRBJ2-1; maybe TRBD2 (6 bases). This CDR3 spans 19 amino acids. The germline gives CDR1 LGHDT, CDR2 YNNKEL (reference sequence). V lost 4 bases and J lost 5, with 27 bases in between. CDR3 sequence: CASSPDRARMVRLDNEQFF. The CDR3 DNA follows: TGTGCCAGCAGCCCAGATCGAGCGAGGATGGTGCGACTAGACAATGAGCAGTTCTTC.

The sample holds a few counts of this clone. A junction end diverges from the germline sequence, so it may reflect a read error. This sequence joins TRBV6-1 and TRBJ2-7; either TRBD1 or TRBD2 may supply D (7 bases each). CDR1 and CDR2 from the germline V gene are MNHNS and SASEGT. This CDR3 is built from 15 residues. This CDR3 reads CAIRGGRKSSYDQYF. The CDR3 coding sequence is TGTGCCATCAGGGGGGGACGGAAGAGCTCCTACGATCAGTACTTC.

A note on this clone: With a much larger clone just one base away, this may be a read error. The chain has TRBV7-9 and TRBJ2-5; TRBD2 might be the D (6 bases). Germline assignment: CDR1 SEHNR and CDR2 FQNEAQ (reference sequence). The CDR3 has 14 residues. The CDR3 region has the DNA TGTGTCAGCAGCTTAGTTGGGAGCGGGGAGACCCAGTACTTC. The encoded protein is CVSSLVGSGETQYF.

In its sample, this clone was seen many times. The rearrangement links TRBV5-1 to TRBJ1-1; D unclear. This CDR3 is 15 amino acids long. V dropped 1 base and J dropped 3 bases, with 13 bases sitting between them. Germline V gives CDR1 SGHRS, CDR2 YFSETQ. The CDR3 loop is CASSLSGGLYTEAFF. In DNA, the CDR3 is TGCGCCAGCAGCTTGTCCGGCGGATTATACACTGAAGCTTTCTTT.

Turning to this clone: Since a much larger clone is just one base distant, this may be a read error. This chain connects TRBV7-9 to TRBJ2-5, with TRBD1 identical over 7 bases. V shed 6 bases, J shed 5 bases, and the junction held 12 bases outside the gene matches. In germline, CDR1 is SEHNR, CDR2 FQNEAQ (reference sequence). The CDR3 sequence is 15 residues long. The CDR3 DNA reads as TGTGCCAGCAGTGACTCTGTGACAGGGTGGGAGACCCAGTACTTC. Protein: CASSDSVTGWETQYF.

This clone was counted ten times or more. Possible read error: a much larger clone is one base away. The chain couples TRBV6-1 to TRBJ1-2; D not resolved. The CDR3 loop spans 12 amino acids. V lost 7 bases and J lost 5, with 11 bases in between. Germline CDR1 and CDR2: MNHNS and SASEGT. The CDR3 region has the DNA TGTGCCAGCACTTCCCGGGGATATGGCTACACCTTC. This gives the protein CASTSRGYGYTF.

This clone was observed at least ten times. The chain uses TRBV11-2 and TRBJ2-3, with no clear D. Trimming removed 2 bases from V and 2 bases from J, with 11 bases in between. CDR1 is SGHAT, CDR2 FQNNGV, per germline. CDR3 length equals 15 residues. The CDR3 region is CASSLKLGFTDTQYF. DNA of the CDR3: TGTGCCAGCAGCTTAAAGCTAGGGTTCACAGATACGCAGTATTTT.

Ten or more counts support this clone. Just one base apart from a much larger clone, this may be a read error. J is TRBJ1-1 and V is TRBV30; the match to TRBD1 covers 7 bases. V was pared by 5 bases and J by 4 bases, with 7 bases of the junction left unmatched. Germline-derived CDR1 and CDR2 are GTSNPN and SVGIG (reference sequence). This CDR3 spans 13 amino acids. This CDR3 reads CAWGLGGGTEAFF. DNA for the CDR3: TGTGCCTGGGGTTTAGGGGGCGGCACTGAAGCTTTCTTT.

At least ten counts were recorded for this clone. The V and J genes are TRBV7-9 and TRBJ2-3; D is uncertain. Trimming removed 6 bases from V and 0 bases from J, with 10 bases in between. CDR1 SEHNR and CDR2 FQNEAQ come from the germline V gene (reference sequence). The CDR3 has 14 residues. In DNA, the CDR3 is TGTGCCAGCAGTCAGACGGCTAGCACAGATACGCAGTATTTT. It yields the protein CASSQTASTDTQYF.

In regard to this clone: A much larger clone differs from this one at a single base, so this may be a read error. The J gene is TRBJ1-1, the V gene TRBV13, with D tentatively TRBD1 (5 bases). In germline, CDR1 is PRHDT, CDR2 FYEKMQ (reference sequence). The CDR3 consists of 13 residues. CDR3: CSSSPQGNTEAFF. The CDR3 nucleotides are TGTTCCAGCAGCCCGCAGGGGAACACTGAAGCTTTCTTT.

This clone has ten or more counts. J is TRBJ2-5 and V is TRBV6-2 or TRBV6-3; D tentatively reads TRBD1 or TRBD2 (5 bases each). V lost 2 bases and J lost 1, with 11 bases in between. The CDR3 length is 15 residues. Germline V gene data show CDR1 as MNHEY and CDR2 as SVGEGT. CDR3 sequence reads: CASSYPGPLQETQYF. CDR3 DNA sequence: TGTGCCAGCAGTTACCCGGGACCGCTCCAAGAGACCCAGTACTTC.

This clone was seen ten or more times. V and J are TRBV12-3 or TRBV12-4 and TRBJ2-2; 9 bases agree with TRBD1. With V trimmed by 6 bases and J by 5 bases, 16 bases remained unmatched. The CDR3 totals 18 residues. Written as DNA, the CDR3 is TGTGCCAGCAGCCATCAAAGACCGGGACAGGGAAGAACCGGGGAGCTGTTTTTT. Protein product: CASSHQRPGQGRTGELFF.

This clone was picked up many times. V usage is TRBV5-1 and J usage is TRBJ1-2; 9 bases line up with TRBD1. The germline gives CDR1 SGHRS, CDR2 YFSETQ. The V segment lost 4 bases and the J segment 4 bases; nucleotides outside the gene matches: 5. This CDR3 has 14 residues. CDR3 bases: TGCGCCAGCAGCACGGGACAGGGCCTCTATGGCTACACCTTC. Protein: CASSTGQGLYGYTF.

This chain links TRBV13 with TRBJ2-2; 9 nucleotides agree with TRBD1. In germline, CDR1 is PRHDT, CDR2 FYEKMQ (reference sequence). V shed 6 bases, J shed 2 bases, and the junction held 10 bases outside the gene matches. The length of the CDR3 is 17 residues. This chain's CDR3 is CASRISWGQGNTGELFF. CDR3 nucleotide sequence: TGTGCCAGCAGAATAAGTTGGGGACAGGGTAACACCGGGGAGCTGTTTTTT.

In its sample, this clone was seen a few times. The rearrangement links TRBV28 to TRBJ1-5; D is undetermined. Looked up from germline, CDR1 is MDHEN and CDR2 is SYDVKM. Trimming cost V 4 bases and J 6 bases, with 19 bases left between them. This CDR3 contains 16 residues. The CDR3 DNA reads TGTGCCAGCAGTTATCTAACGGGGTGCGCAGGTCAGCCCCAGCATTTT. Its translation is CASSYLTGCAGQPQHF. Based on the CDR3 plus reference TRBV28 and TRBJ1-5, the full variable domain is DVKVTQSSRYLVKRTGEKVFLECVQDMDHENMFWYRQDPGLGLRLIYFSYDVKMKEKGDIPEGYSVSREKKERFSLILESASTNQTSMYLCASSYLTGCAGQPQHFGDGTRLSIL.

The chain has TRBV3-1 and TRBJ2-3; 7 bases agree with TRBD1. Germline V gene sequence: CDR1 LGHDT, CDR2 YNNKEL (reference sequence). This CDR3 contains 15 residues. V gave up 1 base and J gave up 2 bases; unmatched junction bases: 3. CDR3 protein: CASSQATGPTDTQYF. The CDR3, as DNA: TGTGCCAGCAGCCAAGCGACAGGGCCCACAGATACGCAGTATTTT.

This clone was detected many times. V usage is TRBV28 and J usage is TRBJ1-3; D might be TRBD1 (6 bases). This CDR3 has 13 residues. Looked up from germline, CDR1 is MDHEN and CDR2 is SYDVKM. Trimming took off 2 bases at V and 7 bases at J, with 9 bases between the two ends. The CDR3 DNA follows: TGTGCCAGCAGTTTAGGACAGTGGAACACCATATATTTT. This codes for CASSLGQWNTIYF.